Below, 29 T cell receptor beta chains from the same sample are listed, as sequenced in a study of T-cell reconstitution after alpha-beta-depleted transplantation in children (dated by TCRdb to about 2016). Library preparation used PCR. TCRdb lists the instrument as Illumina HiSeq 2500. Molecular barcoding was employed in the preparation of TCR libraries, with unique molecular identifiers being used to normalize TCRbeta repertoire quantification. TCRdb ran its own pipeline on the public reads, namely fastp trimming at Q25 and MiXCR clone calling, and kept in-frame beta chains. Rows matching on CDR3 protein sequence are summarized as one entry with the most common DNA and genes. For this sample the table gives under 450,000 distinct CDR3 sequences, of which roughly 13% were detected only once. The ten biggest clones cover 4% to 5.5% of the sample. The source was PBMCs, collected from the stem cell graft. The origin of the receptors is a human donor who donated a stem cell graft to a child with Fanconi anemia.

This clonotype showed up many times. This chain joins TRBV20-1 and TRBJ1-4, with 8 bases that match TRBD1. Germline V gives CDR1 DFQATT, CDR2 SNEGSKA (reference sequence). The CDR3 contains 16 residues. With 5 bases clipped from V and 5 bases from J, the junction kept 13 bases outside the gene matches. The DNA of the CDR3 is TGCAGTGCTGGGACAGGCCCAACGTCGCGGAATGAAAAACTGTTTTTT. Translating gives CSAGTGPTSRNEKLFF.

The chain joins TRBV5-1 to TRBJ2-5; no firm D call. Germline CDR1 SGHRS, CDR2 YFSETQ. This CDR3 region has 15 residues. Trimming stripped 0 bases from V and 0 bases from J, with 9 bases between. The CDR3 coding sequence is TGCGCCAGCAGCTTGGAATCCGCAAACCAAGAGACCCAGTACTTC. Translated, it gives CASSLESANQETQYF. The full variable domain, in which reference TRBV5-1 and TRBJ2-5 provide the parts outside the CDR3, is KAGVTQTPRYLIKTRGQQVTLSCSPISGHRSVSWYQQTPGQGLQFLFEYFSETQRNKGNFPGRFSGRQFSNSRSEMNVSTLELGDSALYLCASSLESANQETQYFGPGTRLLVL.

This clonotype has only a few counts. This chain joins TRBV7-6 and TRBJ2-7; D gene unclear. Per germline, CDR1 SGHVS and CDR2 FNYEAQ. V was cut by 0 bases and J by 5 bases, with 14 bases left in between. This CDR3 spans 15 amino acids. The CDR3 sequence is CASSLAGISGNEQYF. The CDR3 region has the DNA TGTGCCAGCAGCTTAGCAGGGATCAGTGGCAACGAGCAGTACTTC.

V gene TRBV29-1 combines with J gene TRBJ2-3, with no clear D. The CDR3 runs 15 residues. Trimming stripped 3 bases from V and 0 bases from J, with 13 bases between. Germline V gives CDR1 SQVTM, CDR2 ANQGSEA. The CDR3 sequence: CSVDDWSQSTDTQYF. CDR3 bases: TGCAGCGTTGATGATTGGAGCCAAAGCACAGATACGCAGTATTTT.

Notes on this clonotype: An end of the junction does not agree with germline; a read error may underlie this. V usage is TRBV6-1 and J usage is TRBJ2-2; 13 bases agree with TRBD2. CDR3 length: 15 residues. CDR1 and CDR2 from the germline V gene are MNHNS and SASEGT. This CDR3 is CASRKGLAGTGELLF. The CDR3 DNA is TGTGCCAGCAGGAAGGGACTAGCGGGAACCGGGGAGCTGCTTTTT.

This clonotype was detected a few times. V is TRBV13 and J is TRBJ2-7; D possibly corresponds to TRBD2 (6 bases). The CDR3 is made up of 15 amino acids. Trimming took off 5 bases at V and 2 bases at J, with 16 bases between the two ends. Per the germline V gene, CDR1 is PRHDT and CDR2 is FYEKMQ (reference sequence). The CDR3 region is CASSLPTPGAYEQYF. The CDR3 DNA sequence: TGTGCCAGCAGCCTACCAACACCGGGGGCCTACGAGCAGTACTTC.

Many counts were recorded for this clonotype. In nucleotides, the CDR3 is TGCGCCAGCAGCACGGGACAGCTACTTAAGACTGAAGCTTTCTTT. This codes for CASSTGQLLKTEAFF. This chain uses TRBV5-1 with TRBJ1-1, with 7 bases matching TRBD1. CDR1 is SGHRS, CDR2 YFSETQ, per germline. The ends lost 4 bases at V and 5 bases at J; junction bases unmatched: 11. CDR3 size: 15 residues.

Only a few counts were recorded for this clonotype. The rearrangement uses TRBV20-1 and TRBJ1-3, with no clear D. V was trimmed by 0 bases and J by 4 bases, leaving 10 bases between them. The germline gives CDR1 DFQATT, CDR2 SNEGSKA (reference sequence). This CDR3 is 14 amino acids long. CDR3 nucleotides: TGCAGTGCTAGAGAGAGAGTCCAGGGAAACACCATATATTTT. Protein sequence: CSARERVQGNTIYF.

This clonotype was counted ten times or more. The V and J genes are TRBV9 and TRBJ2-5, with D unresolved. Germline CDR1 SGDLS, CDR2 YYNGEE. Trimming left V 0 bases short and J 4 bases short, with 13 bases between. This CDR3 region has 15 residues. CDR3 bases: TGTGCCAGCAGCGTAGGGACCTTTTCGGTAGAGACCCAGTACTTC. Amino acids: CASSVGTFSVETQYF.

This clonotype was seen only a few times. V gene TRBV28 combines with J gene TRBJ1-4; 8 bases align to TRBD1. The CDR3 is 16 residues long. The germline CDR1 and CDR2 sequences are MDHEN and SYDVKM. V lost 7 bases and J lost 3; bases outside the gene matches: 10. The CDR3 DNA sequence: TGTGCCAGCAAGGGACAGGCGTTGGAGGCTAATGAAAAACTGTTTTTT. Encoded protein: CASKGQALEANEKLFF.

In its sample, this clonotype was seen a few times. The chain joins TRBV15 to TRBJ2-2; D uncertain. The V gene's germline CDR1 is LNHNV and CDR2 YYDKDF (reference sequence). The CDR3 runs to 13 residues. The V and J ends lost 0 bases and 7 bases respectively, with 6 bases between them. CDR3 sequence reads: CATSRDRIGELFF. The CDR3 DNA reads as TGTGCCACCAGCAGAGACCGGATCGGGGAGCTGTTTTTT.

This clonotype was seen a handful of times. The chain has TRBV3-1 and TRBJ1-1; possible D gene TRBD1, 5 bases. Trimming removed 1 base from V and 1 base from J, with 13 bases in between. CDR1 and CDR2 (germline): LGHDT, YNNKEL (reference sequence). The CDR3 consists of 16 residues. CDR3 loop: CASSQGGSRPNTEAFF. In DNA form, the CDR3 reads TGTGCCAGCAGCCAAGGGGGCTCGCGTCCGAACACTGAAGCTTTCTTT.

In its sample, this clonotype was seen many times. V gene TRBV12-3 or TRBV12-4 combines with J gene TRBJ1-1, with D hard to call. V shed 1 base and J shed 1 base, with 7 bases lying between them. The CDR3 has 14 residues. DNA of the CDR3: TGTGCCAGCAGTTTAGGTGGGGAGAACACTGAAGCTTTCTTT. Protein sequence: CASSLGGENTEAFF.

This chain joins TRBV25-1 and TRBJ2-7; D call uncertain. From germline, CDR1 is MGHDK and CDR2 SYGVNS. The CDR3 sequence is 14 residues long. Trimming shortened V by 4 bases and J by 2 bases, and 12 bases separated the two germline ends. The CDR3 region has the DNA TGTGCCAGCAGTGTGAGATGGGATCCCTACGAGCAGTACTTC. It yields the protein CASSVRWDPYEQYF.

The rearrangement uses TRBV10-2 and TRBJ2-1, with TRBD2 matching 12 bases. The trim removed 6 bases at V and 3 bases at J, leaving 6 bases unmatched. Germline V gives CDR1 WSHSY, CDR2 SAAADI. The CDR3 consists of 16 residues. The CDR3 here is CASRRTSGAVYNEQFF. Here the CDR3 DNA reads TGCGCCAGCAGAAGGACTAGCGGGGCCGTCTACAATGAGCAGTTCTTC.

The chain is built from TRBV7-2 and TRBJ2-2, with D uncertain. The CDR3 has 16 residues. Trimming took 1 base from V and 1 from J, leaving 10 bases between them. Germline loops: CDR1 SGHTA, CDR2 FQGNSA. The chain's CDR3 is CASSLVGGENTGELFF. Here the CDR3 DNA reads TGTGCCAGCAGCTTAGTTGGTGGTGAGAACACCGGGGAGCTGTTTTTT.

The chain joins TRBV10-2 to TRBJ2-1; D possibly corresponds to TRBD2 (7 bases). CDR3 length: 13 residues. Germline V gene lookup returns CDR1 WSHSY and CDR2 SAAADI. Trimming pared 6 bases from V and 7 bases from J, leaving 13 bases between. Here the CDR3 reads CASSEQGGNEQFF. The CDR3 DNA reads TGCGCCAGCAGCGAACAGGGAGGGAATGAGCAGTTCTTC.

This chain joins TRBV16 and TRBJ2-7; no reliable D call. The V end was cut by 5 bases, the J end by 4 bases, with 9 bases between. The CDR3 runs 12 residues. The germline gives CDR1 KGHSY, CDR2 FQNENV. CDR3 bases: TGTGCCAGCAGCAGGTCCCTATACGAGCAGTACGTC. Protein product: CASSRSLYEQYV.

Ten or more counts support this clonotype. The chain employs TRBV12-3 or TRBV12-4 and TRBJ2-7; D is possibly TRBD1 (6 bases). The CDR3 extends over 13 amino acids. V lost 3 bases, J lost 7 bases, and 13 bases lay in between. The CDR3 DNA is TGTGCCAGCAGTTTTATGGGGGCGCGGGAGCAGTACGTC. Residues: CASSFMGAREQYV.

Only a few counts were recorded for this clonotype. The chain links TRBV6-2 or TRBV6-3 to TRBJ2-1, with 9 positions matching TRBD2. The CDR3 has 15 amino acids. From germline, CDR1 is MNHEY and CDR2 SVGEGT. V lost 4 bases and J lost 7; bases outside the gene matches: 8. CDR3 in amino acids: CASSSRGGFNNEQFF. The CDR3 DNA reads TGTGCCAGCAGTTCGCGGGGGGGATTTAATAATGAGCAGTTCTTC.

This clonotype was seen ten or more times. CDR3 sequence reads: CASSLGGTPYGYTF. In DNA, the CDR3 is TGTGCCAGCAGCCTTGGGGGGACACCCTATGGCTACACCTTC. The V call is TRBV12-3 or TRBV12-4, the J call TRBJ1-2, with D possibly matching TRBD1 (6 bases). Deletions cut 6 bases from V and 4 bases from J, with 15 bases between. CDR3 length equals 14 residues.

This clonotype was detected a few times. This chain uses TRBV20-1 with TRBJ2-5; possible D gene TRBD2, 6 bases. This CDR3 spans 15 amino acids. V was pared by 1 base and J by 5 bases, with 17 bases between. The V gene's germline CDR1 is DFQATT and CDR2 SNEGSKA (reference sequence). This CDR3 is CSARAPLLATETQYF. The CDR3 nucleotides are TGCAGTGCTAGAGCCCCTCTACTAGCTACGGAGACCCAGTACTTC.

This clonotype was observed many times. The chain employs TRBV20-1 and TRBJ1-4; D remains unclear. Germline CDR1 and CDR2: DFQATT and SNEGSKA (reference sequence). Trimming left V 0 bases short and J 4 bases short, with 9 bases between. The CDR3 has 14 amino acids. CDR3 protein: CSARDFQLNEKLFF. The CDR3 coding sequence is TGCAGTGCTAGAGATTTTCAGCTTAATGAAAAACTGTTTTTT.

This clonotype was seen more than once but under ten times. The rearrangement links TRBV5-6 to TRBJ2-3; a possible D gene is TRBD2 (5 bases). The CDR3 runs to 12 residues. Deletions cut 3 bases from V and 10 bases from J, with 12 bases between. Germline V gene lookup returns CDR1 SGHDT and CDR2 YYEEEE. This CDR3 is CASSSRGFSQYF. The CDR3 DNA sequence: TGTGCCAGCAGCTCCCGGGGTTTTTCGCAGTATTTT. Full variable domain (missing parts from reference TRBV5-6 and TRBJ2-3): DAGVTQSPTHLIKTRGQQVTLRCSPKSGHDTVSWYQQALGQGPQFIFQYYEEEERQRGNFPDRFSGHQFPNYSSELNVNALLLGDSALYLCASSSRGFSQYFGPGTRLTVL.

The chain carries TRBV6-1 and TRBJ2-1, with 8 bases aligning to TRBD2. The CDR3 loop spans 16 amino acids. V was pared by 2 bases and J by 4 bases, with 7 bases of the junction left unmatched. Germline values: CDR1 MNHNS, CDR2 SASEGT. The CDR3 DNA is TGTGCCAGCAGTGAATTCGGGGGGGATACTTACAATGAGCAGTTCTTC. Amino acids: CASSEFGGDTYNEQFF.

This clonotype has only a few counts. This chain uses TRBV7-8 with TRBJ2-2; the match to TRBD2 covers 8 bases. Germline values: CDR1 SGHVS, CDR2 FQNEAQ. The V gene end was trimmed by 5 bases and the J gene end by 5 bases; junction bases not matched to a gene: 13. The CDR3 loop spans 17 amino acids. CDR3 protein: CASSPRGGRPWTGELFF. CDR3 DNA: TGTGCCAGCAGCCCCCGCGGGGGGCGGCCGTGGACCGGGGAGCTGTTTTTT.

The table lists this clonotype with a few counts. The chain carries TRBV2 and TRBJ2-7, with TRBD1 identical over 9 bases. Germline lookup yields CDR1 SNHLY and CDR2 FYNNEI. With 6 bases clipped from V and 7 bases from J, the junction kept 7 bases outside the gene matches. CDR3 length: 13 amino acids. The CDR3 loop reads CASRDRGLREQYF. CDR3 sequence (DNA): TGTGCCAGCAGAGACAGGGGGTTACGAGAGCAGTACTTC.

This clonotype showed up just a few times. The gene calls are TRBV7-8 and TRBJ2-5; possibly TRBD2 for D (6 bases). CDR3 size: 16 residues. CDR1 and CDR2 (germline): SGHVS, FQNEAQ. The V end was cut by 6 bases, the J end by 4 bases, with 21 bases between. This CDR3 reads CASSSGVGLPTETQYF. CDR3 in DNA: TGTGCCAGCAGTTCAGGCGTTGGACTACCTACAGAGACCCAGTACTTC.

This clonotype has more than one count but fewer than ten. V and J are TRBV3-1 and TRBJ1-2; 12 bases map to TRBD1. CDR1 LGHDT and CDR2 YNNKEL come from the germline V gene (reference sequence). After removal of 3 bases from V and 13 bases from J, the junction contained 6 bases not matched to a gene. The CDR3 loop spans 13 amino acids. DNA for the CDR3: TGTGCCAGCAGCCAGAACACGGGACAGGGGGCCACCTTC. Its translation is CASSQNTGQGATF.